This TCR beta chain was captured in a study of cytomegalovirus exposure and HLA in healthy donors. For this clone: Its target is not known.

Separate from the 666-subject first cohort, the roughly 120-subject validation cohort was the one that the donors belonged to. Here immunoSEQ multiplex PCR was the method, and the copy in TCRdb shows in-frame clones only, minus some. The sample has roughly 75,000 clones, approximately 95% seen once. General study points: The study flagged about 150 TCR beta chains as cytomegalovirus-associated.

Germline V gene lookup returns CDR1 LNHDA and CDR2 SQIVND (reference sequence). This CDR3 is 15 amino acids long. Deletions cut 3 bases from V and 4 bases from J, with 13 bases between. The V gene is TRBV19, the J gene TRBJ1-5; D unresolved. The sequence derives from a woman aged 18-35 years in good health and CMV-seronegative. The sample taken for sequencing was PBMCs. The CDR3 region is CASSMGGLGNQPQHF. CDR3 DNA: TGTGCCAGTAGTATGGGAGGGTTAGGGAATCAGCCCCAGCATTTT.